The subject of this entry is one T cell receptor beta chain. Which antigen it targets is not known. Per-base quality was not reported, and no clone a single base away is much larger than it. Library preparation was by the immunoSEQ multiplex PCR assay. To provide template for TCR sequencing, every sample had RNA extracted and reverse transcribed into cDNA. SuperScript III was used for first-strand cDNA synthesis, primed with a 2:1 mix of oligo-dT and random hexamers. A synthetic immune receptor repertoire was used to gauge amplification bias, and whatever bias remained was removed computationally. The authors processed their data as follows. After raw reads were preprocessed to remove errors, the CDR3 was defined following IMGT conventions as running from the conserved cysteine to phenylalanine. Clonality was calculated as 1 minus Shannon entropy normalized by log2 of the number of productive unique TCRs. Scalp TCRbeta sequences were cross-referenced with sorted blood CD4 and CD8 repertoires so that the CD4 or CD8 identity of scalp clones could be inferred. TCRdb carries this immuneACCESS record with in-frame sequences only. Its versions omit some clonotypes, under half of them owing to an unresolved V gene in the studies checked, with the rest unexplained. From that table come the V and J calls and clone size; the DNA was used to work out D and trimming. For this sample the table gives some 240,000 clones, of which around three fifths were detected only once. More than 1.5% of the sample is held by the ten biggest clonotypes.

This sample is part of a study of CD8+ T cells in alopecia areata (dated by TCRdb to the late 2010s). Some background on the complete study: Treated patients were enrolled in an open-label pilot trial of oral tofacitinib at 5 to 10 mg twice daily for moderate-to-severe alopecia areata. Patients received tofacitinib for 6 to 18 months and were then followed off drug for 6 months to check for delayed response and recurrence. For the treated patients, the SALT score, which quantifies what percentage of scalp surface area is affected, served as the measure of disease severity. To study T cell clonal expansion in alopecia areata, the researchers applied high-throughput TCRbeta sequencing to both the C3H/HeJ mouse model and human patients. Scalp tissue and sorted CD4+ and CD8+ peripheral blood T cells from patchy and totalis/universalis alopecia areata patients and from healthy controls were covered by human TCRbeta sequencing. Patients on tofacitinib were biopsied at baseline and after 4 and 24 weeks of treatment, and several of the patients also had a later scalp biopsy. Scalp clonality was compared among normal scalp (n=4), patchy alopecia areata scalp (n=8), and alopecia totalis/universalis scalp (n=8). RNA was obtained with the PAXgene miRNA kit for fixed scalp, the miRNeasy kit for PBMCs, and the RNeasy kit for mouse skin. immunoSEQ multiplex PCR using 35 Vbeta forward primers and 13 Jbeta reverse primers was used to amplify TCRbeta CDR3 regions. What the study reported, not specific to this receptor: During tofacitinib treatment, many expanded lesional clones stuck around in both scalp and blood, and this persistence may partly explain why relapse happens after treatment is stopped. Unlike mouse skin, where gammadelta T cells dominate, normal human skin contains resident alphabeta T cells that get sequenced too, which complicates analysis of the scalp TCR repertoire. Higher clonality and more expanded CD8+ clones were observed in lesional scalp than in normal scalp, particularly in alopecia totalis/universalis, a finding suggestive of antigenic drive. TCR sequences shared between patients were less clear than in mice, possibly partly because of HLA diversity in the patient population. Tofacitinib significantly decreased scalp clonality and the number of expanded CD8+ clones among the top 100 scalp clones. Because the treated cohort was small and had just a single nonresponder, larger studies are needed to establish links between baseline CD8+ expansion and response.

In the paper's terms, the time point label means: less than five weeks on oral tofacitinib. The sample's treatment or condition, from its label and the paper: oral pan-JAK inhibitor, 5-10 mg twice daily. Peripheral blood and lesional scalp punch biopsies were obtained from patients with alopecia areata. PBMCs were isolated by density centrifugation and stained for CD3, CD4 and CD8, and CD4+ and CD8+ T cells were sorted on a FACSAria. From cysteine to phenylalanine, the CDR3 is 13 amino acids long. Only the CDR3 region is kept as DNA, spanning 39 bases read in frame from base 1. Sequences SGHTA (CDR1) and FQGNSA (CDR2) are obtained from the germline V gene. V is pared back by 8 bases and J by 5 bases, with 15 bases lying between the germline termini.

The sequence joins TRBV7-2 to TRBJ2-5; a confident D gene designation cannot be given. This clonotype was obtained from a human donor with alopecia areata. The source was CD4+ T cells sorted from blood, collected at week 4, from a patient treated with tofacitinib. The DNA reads TGTGCCAGCGCAGTGGCCCCCGGGGAGACCCAGTACTTC. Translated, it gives CASAVAPGETQYF.